This is a list of T cell receptor beta chains from one sample in a study of T cell responses to AZD1222 COVID-19 vaccine. The protocol was immunoSEQ multiplex PCR, while the TCRdb copy is restricted to in-frame clones and leaves out a portion. The sample lists 130,000 to 150,000 clones; around 90% were seen once. The material was peripheral blood, obtained on day 0 of MenACWY control vaccination. The receptor source for this set is an adult in good health. Both conserved end residues are part of each CDR3. D genes are given only for firm matches. Not all rows give a size; the values are once, few, many and, for expanded clones, a class.

>TRBV7-9|TRBJ2-5|TRBD1|.
CASSLEGATQYF
TGTGCCAGCAGCTTAGAGGGGGCGACCCAGTACTTC
>TRBV11-2|TRBJ2-7|TRBD1|.
CASSYRDSAPYEQYF
TGTGCCAGCAGCTACCGGGACAGTGCCCCCTACGAGCAGTACTTC
>TRBV30|TRBJ1-2|.|once
CAWSVGALGRETF
TGTGCCTGGAGTGTGGGAGCTCTTGGTAGGGAAACCTTC
>TRBV28|TRBJ1-3|.|.
CASSLAGSSSGNTIYF
TGTGCCAGCAGTTTGGCAGGGTCCAGCTCTGGAAACACCATATATTTT
>TRBV15|TRBJ2-7|TRBD1|.
CATSRSPGTGYYEQYF
TGTGCCACCAGCAGATCACCCGGGACAGGATACTACGAGCAGTACTTC
>TRBV3-1/TRBV3-2|TRBJ2-7|TRBD1|.
CASSQDDRAEEQYF
TGTGCCAGCAGCCAAGATGACAGGGCTGAAGAGCAGTACTTC
>TRBV7-9|TRBJ2-7|.|.
CASSLALTPEQYF
TGTGCCAGCAGCTTAGCCCTAACCCCCGAGCAGTACTTC
>TRBV9|TRBJ1-1|.|.
CASSVTWGTEAFF
TGTGCCAGCAGCGTAACGTGGGGCACTGAAGCTTTCTTT
>TRBV5-1|TRBJ1-6|.|.
CASSFGLRDNSPLHF
TGCGCCAGCAGCTTTGGGCTTAGGGATAATTCACCCCTCCACTTT
>TRBV19|TRBJ1-6|.|.
CASSSLRGNSPLHF
TGTGCCAGTAGTTCGCTCAGAGGGAATTCACCCCTCCACTTT
>TRBV19|TRBJ1-5|.|.
CASSLTGNNQPQHF
TGTGCCAGCAGTCTCACAGGAAACAATCAGCCCCAGCATTTT
>TRBV27|TRBJ1-1|TRBD1|.
CASSLRDRGVNTEAFF
TGTGCCAGCAGTCTCCGGGACAGGGGGGTGAACACTGAAGCTTTCTTT
>TRBV18|TRBJ2-3|TRBD2|.
CASRTSGTSTDTQYF
TGTGCCTCGAGGACTAGCGGAACTAGCACAGATACGCAGTATTTT
>TRBV11-1|TRBJ2-3|.|.
CASSLVGPGGTQYF
TGTGCCAGCAGCTTAGTGGGTCCTGGGGGTACGCAGTATTTT
>TRBV9|TRBJ1-2|TRBD1|.
CASRQGPNYGYTF
TGTGCCAGCCGACAGGGGCCTAACTATGGCTACACCTTC
>TRBV4-1|TRBJ1-2|TRBD1|.
CASSQVGDRGRISYTF
TGCGCCAGCAGCCAGGTCGGGGACAGGGGGCGGATAAGCTACACCTTC
>TRBV15|TRBJ1-2|.|.
CATSRDGPAHYGYTF
TGTGCCACCAGCAGAGATGGGCCGGCTCACTATGGCTACACCTTC
>TRBV7-3|TRBJ2-3|TRBD2|.
CASSVGSGSTDTQYF
TGTGCCAGCAGCGTCGGTAGCGGGAGCACAGATACGCAGTATTTT
>TRBV10-3|TRBJ2-7|.|.
CATEDRNEQYF
TGTGCCACCGAAGACAGGAACGAGCAGTACTTC
>TRBV18|TRBJ2-2|TRBD1|.
CASSPKDDRDWNTGELFF
TGTGCCAGCTCACCCAAAGACGACAGGGATTGGAACACCGGGGAGCTGTTTTTT
>TRBV7-9|TRBJ2-1|.|.
CASTLGRQEGFF
TGTGCCAGCACCCTCGGAAGACAGGAGGGGTTCTTC
>TRBV6-1|TRBJ2-7|TRBD2|.
CASSRTSGVRYEQYF
TGTGCCAGCAGTCGGACTAGCGGGGTTCGATACGAGCAGTACTTC
>TRBV9|TRBJ1-3|.|.
CASSSGTSRGNTIYF
TGTGCCAGCAGCTCAGGGACTTCCCGCGGAAACACCATATATTTT
>TRBV27|TRBJ1-6|TRBD1|.
CASSFSDRGRLALVSPLHF
TGTGCCAGCAGTTTCTCTGACAGGGGGCGGCTGGCCCTAGTATCACCCCTCCACTTT
>TRBV14|TRBJ1-2|TRBD1|.
CASSQGGQGANYGYTF
TGTGCCAGCAGCCAAGGAGGCCAGGGGGCGAACTATGGCTACACCTTC
>TRBV19|TRBJ2-1|TRBD2|few
CASSPRLAGLNEQFF
TGTGCCAGTAGTCCGCGGCTAGCGGGGCTGAATGAGCAGTTCTTC
>TRBV5-4|TRBJ2-5|TRBD2|.
CASSLAASGDQETQYF
TGTGCCAGCAGCTTGGCGGCTAGCGGGGACCAAGAGACCCAGTACTTC
>TRBV4-2|TRBJ1-3|.|.
CASSQERDTVAGNTIYF
TGTGCCAGCAGCCAAGAGCGGGACACCGTCGCTGGAAACACCATATATTTT
>TRBV6-5|TRBJ2-5|.|.
CASRQTGSYQETQYF
TGTGCCAGCAGGCAGACAGGATCATATCAAGAGACCCAGTACTTC
>TRBV7-2|TRBJ2-7|.|.
CASSLLQTSSYEQYF
TGTGCCAGCAGCTTACTACAGACGAGCTCCTACGAGCAGTACTTC
>TRBV6-5|TRBJ1-5|.|.
CASSLDRFQPQHF
TGTGCCAGCAGCCTAGACAGGTTTCAGCCCCAGCATTTT
>TRBV6-6|TRBJ1-1|.|once
CASSPGGLNTEAFF
TGTGCCAGCAGTCCCGGGGGTCTGAACACTGAAGCTTTCTTT
>TRBV2|TRBJ1-4|.|.
CASSPQFNEKLFF
TGTGCCAGCAGTCCACAGTTTAATGAAAAACTGTTTTTT
>TRBV6-1|TRBJ1-5|.|.
CASSEEDWLNPQHF
TGTGCCAGCAGTGAAGAAGATTGGTTAAATCCCCAGCATTTT
>TRBV7-2|TRBJ1-5|.|.
CASSTSAGDATYQPQHF
TGTGCCAGCAGCACCAGTGCGGGGGACGCCACTTATCAGCCCCAGCATTTT
>TRBV18|TRBJ1-2|TRBD1|once
CASSPPDRDRWGYTF
TGTGCCAGCTCACCACCGGACAGGGATCGGTGGGGCTACACCTTC
>TRBV15|TRBJ2-5|.|.
CATSRGLSQETQYF
TGTGCCACCAGCAGGGGCCTTAGCCAAGAGACCCAGTACTTC
>TRBV5-1|TRBJ2-7|.|.
CASSSTYEQYF
TGCGCCAGCAGCTCAACCTACGAGCAGTACTTC
>TRBV4-1|TRBJ2-7|.|.
CASSRGLTGSSYEQYF
TGCGCCAGCAGCCGCGGGCTGACCGGGAGCTCCTACGAGCAGTACTTC
>TRBV9|TRBJ2-5|.|.
CASSVPVVGDRETQYF
TGTGCCAGCAGCGTCCCTGTTGTAGGGGACCGAGAGACCCAGTACTTC
>TRBV18|TRBJ2-6|TRBD1|.
CASSPSPGTGGSGANVLTF
TGTGCCAGCTCACCGAGTCCCGGGACAGGGGGCTCTGGGGCCAACGTCCTGACTTTC
>TRBV7-9|TRBJ2-5|TRBD2|.
CASSLASGTGGETQYF
TGTGCCAGCAGCTTAGCTAGCGGGACGGGTGGAGAGACCCAGTACTTC
>TRBV11-2|TRBJ2-7|.|.
CASSLGVRLSPYEQYF
TGTGCCAGCAGCTTAGGAGTTAGGCTTAGCCCCTACGAGCAGTACTTC
>TRBV28|TRBJ1-3|.|.
CASQEGLDSGNTIYF
TGTGCCAGCCAAGAGGGATTAGACTCTGGAAACACCATATATTTT
>TRBV4-1|TRBJ1-4|.|.
CASSQRTDPTNEKLFF
TGCGCCAGCAGCCAGCGGACGGACCCAACTAATGAAAAACTGTTTTTT